The rows below give T cell receptor beta chains drawn from one sample of a study of blood T cell repertoires in COVID-19. Only in-frame clones appear in the TCRdb table, and some are missing; sequencing was by immunoSEQ multiplex PCR. The repertoire holds some 240,000 clones, roughly 84% seen once, with under 7% in the top ten. Material for sequencing was PBMCs or T cells enriched from blood (not recorded which). All receptors derive from a woman aged 50 to 65 who had been exposed to COVID-19. Each CDR3 is given without its conserved first and last residue.

J gene | V gene | CDR3 protein
TRBJ1-6 | TRBV5-4 | ASGDSTSSYNSPLH
TRBJ2-3 | TRBV11-2 | ASSPRGGDTQY
TRBJ2-2 | TRBV7-7 | ASSLGPGTGAFGELF
TRBJ1-5 | TRBV6-1 | ASSGDRGYLCGRQPQH
TRBJ2-7 | TRBV19 | ASSISSGSATYEQY
TRBJ1-4 | TRBV5-1 | ASSQFGTGEKLF
TRBJ2-1 | TRBV24-1 | ATSDLSSGGNNEQF
TRBJ1-5 | TRBV28 | ASSVGGRAIDQPQH
TRBJ2-5 | TRBV27 | ASSSPGTGVETQY
TRBJ2-7 | TRBV4-3 | ASSQFTSSYEQY
TRBJ1-1 | TRBV6-1 | ASSEVGTPNTEAF
TRBJ1-3 | TRBV5-8 | ASSYYTQESSGNTIY
TRBJ1-1 | TRBV19 | ASGVSMNTEAF
TRBJ1-3 | TRBV4-3 | ASSQTAGNTIY
TRBJ1-3 | TRBV2 | ASRSGEGNTIY
TRBJ2-5 | TRBV3-1/TRBV3-2 | ASSPGTAPVKTQY
TRBJ1-2 | TRBV7-6 | ASSPAGGQSTNYGYT
TRBJ1-4 | TRBV25-1 | ASSEPGQAKQRLF
TRBJ2-1 | TRBV9 | ASTDLSGGASYNEQF
TRBJ1-1 | TRBV12-3/TRBV12-4 | ASSQAPHEAF
TRBJ2-5 | TRBV10-2 | ASSAPKRVETQY
TRBJ2-2 | TRBV19 | ASRTVSGPANTGELF
TRBJ2-5 | TRBV7-2 | ASTQRSGEETQY
TRBJ2-1 | TRBV13 | ASSLEGYEQF
TRBJ1-2 | TRBV6-5 | ASSRTGGGHYGYT
TRBJ2-5 | TRBV20-1 | SASKGPAGAGETQY
TRBJ2-2 | TRBV10-3 | AIKGSNARTGELF
TRBJ1-1 | TRBV27 | ASSQGWGNTEAF
TRBJ1-2 | TRBV5-1 | ASSLAGIGGYT
TRBJ1-6 | TRBV4-3 | ASSQDSRGNSPLH
TRBJ1-1 | TRBV5-1 | ASSLAGTEEAF
TRBJ1-2 | TRBV4-3 | ASSQYRDRDYGYT
TRBJ2-1 | TRBV19 | ASSWNRGPLLSYNEQF